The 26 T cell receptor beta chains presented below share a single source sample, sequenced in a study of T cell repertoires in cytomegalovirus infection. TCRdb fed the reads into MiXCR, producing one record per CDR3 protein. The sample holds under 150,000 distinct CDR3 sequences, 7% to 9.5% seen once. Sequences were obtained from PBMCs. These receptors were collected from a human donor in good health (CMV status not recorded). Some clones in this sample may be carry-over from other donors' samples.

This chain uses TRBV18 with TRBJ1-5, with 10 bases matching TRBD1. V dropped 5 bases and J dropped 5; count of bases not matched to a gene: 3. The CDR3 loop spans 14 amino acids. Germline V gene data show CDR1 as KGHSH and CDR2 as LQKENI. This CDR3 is CASSTGTGDQPQHF. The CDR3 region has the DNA TGTGCCAGCTCAACAGGGACAGGGGATCAGCCCCAGCATTTT.

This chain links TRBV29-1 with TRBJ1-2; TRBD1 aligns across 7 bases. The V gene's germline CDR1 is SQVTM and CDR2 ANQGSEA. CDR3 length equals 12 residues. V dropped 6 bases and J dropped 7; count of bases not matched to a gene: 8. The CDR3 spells CSVGQAEGGYTF. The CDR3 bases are TGCAGCGTCGGACAGGCCGAGGGTGGCTACACCTTC.

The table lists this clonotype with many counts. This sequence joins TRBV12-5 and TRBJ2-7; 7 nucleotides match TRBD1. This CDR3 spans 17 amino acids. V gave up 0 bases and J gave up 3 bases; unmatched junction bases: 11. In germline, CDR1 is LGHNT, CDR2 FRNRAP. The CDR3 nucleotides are TGTGCTAGTGGTTTGGTCGTAGTGGGACAGCAGAGCTACGAGCAGTACTTC. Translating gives CASGLVVVGQQSYEQYF. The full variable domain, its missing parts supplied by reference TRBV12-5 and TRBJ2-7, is DARVTQTPRHKVTEMGQEVTMRCQPILGHNTVFWYRQTMMQGLELLAYFRNRAPLDDSGMPKDRFSAEMPDATLATLKIQPSEPRDSAVYFCASGLVVVGQQSYEQYFGPGTRLTVT.

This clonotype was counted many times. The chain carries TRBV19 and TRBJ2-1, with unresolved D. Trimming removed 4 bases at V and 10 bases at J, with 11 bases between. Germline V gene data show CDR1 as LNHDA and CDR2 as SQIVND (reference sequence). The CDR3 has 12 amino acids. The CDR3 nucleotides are TGTGCCAGTAGTAGTACCCTACGGGAGCAGTTCTTC. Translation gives CASSSTLREQFF.

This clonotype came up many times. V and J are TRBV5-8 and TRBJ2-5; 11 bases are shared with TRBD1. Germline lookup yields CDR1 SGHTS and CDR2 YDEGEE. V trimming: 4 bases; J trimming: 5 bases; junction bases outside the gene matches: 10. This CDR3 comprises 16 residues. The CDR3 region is CASSRTGGVFMETQYF. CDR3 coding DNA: TGTGCCAGCAGCCGGACAGGGGGCGTATTCATGGAGACCCAGTACTTC.

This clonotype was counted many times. CDR3 nucleotide sequence: TGTGCCAGCAGCTCCAGGGGTAGCCGGGATGCTCAGCCCCAGCATTTT. Its protein is CASSSRGSRDAQPQHF. The V and J genes are TRBV6-2 or TRBV6-3 and TRBJ1-5; possibly TRBD1 for D (6 bases). V lost 6 bases, J lost 6 bases, and 21 bases lay in between. CDR3 size: 16 residues. Germline loops: CDR1 MNHEY, CDR2 SVGEGT.

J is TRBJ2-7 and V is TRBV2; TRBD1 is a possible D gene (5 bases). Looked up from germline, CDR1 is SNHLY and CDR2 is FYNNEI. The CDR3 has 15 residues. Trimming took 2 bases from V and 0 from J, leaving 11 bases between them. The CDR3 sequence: CASSELAGISYEQYF. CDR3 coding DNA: TGTGCCAGCAGTGAACTGGCAGGGATCTCCTACGAGCAGTACTTC. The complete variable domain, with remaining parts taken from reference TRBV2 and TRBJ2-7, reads EPEVTQTPSHQVTQMGQEVILRCVPISNHLYFYWYRQILGQKVEFLVSFYNNEISEKSEIFDDQFSVERPDGSNFTLKIRSTKLEDSAMYFCASSELAGISYEQYFGPGTRLTVT.

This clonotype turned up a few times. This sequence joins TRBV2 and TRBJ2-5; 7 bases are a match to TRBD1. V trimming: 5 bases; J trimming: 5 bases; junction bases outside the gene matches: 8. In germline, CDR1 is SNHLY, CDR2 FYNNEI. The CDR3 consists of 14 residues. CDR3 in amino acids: CASSPDRRRETQYF. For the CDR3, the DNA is TGTGCCAGCAGTCCGGACAGGAGAAGGGAGACCCAGTACTTC.

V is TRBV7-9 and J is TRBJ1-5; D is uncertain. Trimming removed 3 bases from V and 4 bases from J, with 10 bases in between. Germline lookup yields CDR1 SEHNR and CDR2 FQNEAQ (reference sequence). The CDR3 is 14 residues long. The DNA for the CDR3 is TGTGCCAGCAGCTTGGGAGGAGTAAATCAGCCCCAGCATTTT. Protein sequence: CASSLGGVNQPQHF.

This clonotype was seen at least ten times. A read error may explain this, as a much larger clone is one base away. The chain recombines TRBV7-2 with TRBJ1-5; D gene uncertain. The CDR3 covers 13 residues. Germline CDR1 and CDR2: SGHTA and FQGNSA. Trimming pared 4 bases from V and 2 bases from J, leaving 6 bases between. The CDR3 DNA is TGTGCCAGCAGCTCCCGCGGCAATCAGCCCCAGCATTTT. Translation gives CASSSRGNQPQHF.

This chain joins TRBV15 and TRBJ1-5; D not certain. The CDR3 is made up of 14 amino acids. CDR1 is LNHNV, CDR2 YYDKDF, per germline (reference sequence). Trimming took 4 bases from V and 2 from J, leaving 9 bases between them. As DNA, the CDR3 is TGTGCCACCAGCATTGGGCGGGGCAATCAGCCCCAGCATTTT. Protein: CATSIGRGNQPQHF.

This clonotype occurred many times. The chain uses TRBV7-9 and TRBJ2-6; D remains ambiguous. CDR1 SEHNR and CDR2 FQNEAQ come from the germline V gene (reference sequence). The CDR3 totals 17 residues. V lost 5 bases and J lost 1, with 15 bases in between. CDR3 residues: CASSAPDGRSGANVLTF. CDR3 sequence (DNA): TGTGCCAGCAGCGCTCCGGACGGGCGGTCTGGGGCCAACGTCCTGACTTTC. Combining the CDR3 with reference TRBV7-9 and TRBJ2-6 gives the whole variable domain DTGVSQNPRHKITKRGQNVTFRCDPISEHNRLYWYRQTLGQGPEFLTYFQNEAQLEKSRLLSDRFSAERPKGSFSTLEIQRTEQGDSAMYLCASSAPDGRSGANVLTFGAGSRLTVL.

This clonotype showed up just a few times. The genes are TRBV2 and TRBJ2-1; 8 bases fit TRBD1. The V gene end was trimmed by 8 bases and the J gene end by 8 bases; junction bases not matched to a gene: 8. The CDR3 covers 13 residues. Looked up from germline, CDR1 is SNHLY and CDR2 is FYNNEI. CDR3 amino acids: CASRTGRMDEQFF. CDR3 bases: TGTGCCAGCCGGACAGGGAGGATGGATGAGCAGTTCTTC.

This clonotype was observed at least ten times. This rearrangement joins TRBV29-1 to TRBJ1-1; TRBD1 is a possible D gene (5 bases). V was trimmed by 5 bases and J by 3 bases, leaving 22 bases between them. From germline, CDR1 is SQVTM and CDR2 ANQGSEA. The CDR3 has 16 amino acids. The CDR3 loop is CSVLGGDPGFDTEAFF. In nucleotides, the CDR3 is TGCAGCGTTCTGGGGGGGGACCCCGGGTTCGACACTGAAGCTTTCTTT.

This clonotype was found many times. The CDR3 reads CASSFERGANTEAFF. The CDR3 region has the DNA TGTGCCAGCAGCTTTGAACGGGGGGCGAATACTGAAGCTTTCTTT. The chain joins TRBV7-9 to TRBJ1-1; D perhaps matches TRBD1 (6 bases). The CDR3 sequence is 15 residues long. V was trimmed by 3 bases and J by 5 bases, leaving 16 bases between them. Germline loops: CDR1 SEHNR, CDR2 FQNEAQ (reference sequence).

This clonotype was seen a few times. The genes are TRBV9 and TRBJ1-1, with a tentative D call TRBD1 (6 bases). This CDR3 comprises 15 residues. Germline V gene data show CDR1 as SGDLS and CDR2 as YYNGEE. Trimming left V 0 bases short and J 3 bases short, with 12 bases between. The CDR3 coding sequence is TGTGCCAGCAGCGTAGTCAGGGGCCAGTACACTGAAGCTTTCTTT. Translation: CASSVVRGQYTEAFF.

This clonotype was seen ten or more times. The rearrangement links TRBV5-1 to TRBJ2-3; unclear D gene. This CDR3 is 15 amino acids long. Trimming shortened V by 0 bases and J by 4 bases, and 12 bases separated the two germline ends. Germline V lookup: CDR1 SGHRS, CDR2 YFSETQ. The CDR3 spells CASSLVGNHADTQYF. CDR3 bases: TGCGCCAGCAGCTTGGTGGGGAACCATGCAGATACGCAGTATTTT. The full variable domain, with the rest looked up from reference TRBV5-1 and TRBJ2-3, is KAGVTQTPRYLIKTRGQQVTLSCSPISGHRSVSWYQQTPGQGLQFLFEYFSETQRNKGNFPGRFSGRQFSNSRSEMNVSTLELGDSALYLCASSLVGNHADTQYFGPGTRLTVL.

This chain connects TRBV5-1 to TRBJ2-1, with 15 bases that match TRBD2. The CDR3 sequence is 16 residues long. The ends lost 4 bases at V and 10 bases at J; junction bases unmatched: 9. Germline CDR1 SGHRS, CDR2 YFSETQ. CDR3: CASSPGLAGGPSEQFF. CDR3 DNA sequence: TGCGCCAGCAGCCCCGGACTAGCGGGGGGGCCGTCCGAGCAGTTCTTC.

CDR3 DNA: TGTGCCAGCAGGGAAAGCTATGGCTACACCTTC. Translated: CASRESYGYTF. This rearrangement joins TRBV2 to TRBJ1-2; D unclear. From germline, CDR1 is SNHLY and CDR2 FYNNEI. The CDR3 totals 11 residues. The V and J ends lost 6 bases and 4 bases respectively, with 6 bases between them.

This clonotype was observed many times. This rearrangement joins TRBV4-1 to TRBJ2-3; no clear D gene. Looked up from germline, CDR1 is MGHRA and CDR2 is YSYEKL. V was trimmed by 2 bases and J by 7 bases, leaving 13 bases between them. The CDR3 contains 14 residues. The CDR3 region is CASSQRESWNTQYF. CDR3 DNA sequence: TGCGCCAGCAGCCAACGAGAGAGTTGGAATACGCAGTATTTT.

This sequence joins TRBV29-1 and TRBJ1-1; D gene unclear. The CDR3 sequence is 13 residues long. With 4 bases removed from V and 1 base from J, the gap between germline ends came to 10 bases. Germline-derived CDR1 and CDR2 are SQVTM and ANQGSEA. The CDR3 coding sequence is TGCAGCGTTGCGGGCAGGACGAACACTGAAGCTTTCTTT. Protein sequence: CSVAGRTNTEAFF.

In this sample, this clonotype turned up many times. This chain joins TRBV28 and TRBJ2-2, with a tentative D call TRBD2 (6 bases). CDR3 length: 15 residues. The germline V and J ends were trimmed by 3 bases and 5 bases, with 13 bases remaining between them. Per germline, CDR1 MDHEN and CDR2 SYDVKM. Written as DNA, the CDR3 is TGTGCCAGCAGTTTCGGAGGGCTTCGGACCGGGGAGCTGTTTTTT. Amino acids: CASSFGGLRTGELFF.

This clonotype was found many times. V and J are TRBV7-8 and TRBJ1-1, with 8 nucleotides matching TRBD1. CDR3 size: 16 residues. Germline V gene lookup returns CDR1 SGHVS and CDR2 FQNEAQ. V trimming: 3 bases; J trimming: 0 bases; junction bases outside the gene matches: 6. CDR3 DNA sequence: TGTGCCAGCAGCTTCGCCGACAGGGGCATGAACACTGAAGCTTTCTTT. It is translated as CASSFADRGMNTEAFF.

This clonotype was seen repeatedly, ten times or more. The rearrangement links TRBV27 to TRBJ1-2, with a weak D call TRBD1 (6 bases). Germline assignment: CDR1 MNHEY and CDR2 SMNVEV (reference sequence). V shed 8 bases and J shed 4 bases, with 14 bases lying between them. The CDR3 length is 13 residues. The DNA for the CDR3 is TGTGCCAGCTCCACCCTAGGGGGCTATGGCTACACCTTC. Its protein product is CASSTLGGYGYTF.

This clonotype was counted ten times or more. Written as DNA, the CDR3 is TGTGCCAGCAGCCGGGACAGGGGAAGCAATCAGCCCCAGCATTTT. Translation gives CASSRDRGSNQPQHF. The chain links TRBV7-2 to TRBJ1-5, with 10 bases fitting TRBD1. The V gene's germline CDR1 is SGHTA and CDR2 FQGNSA. The CDR3 is 15 amino acids. Germline trimming cut 5 bases from V and 1 base from J; bases unmatched to any gene: 2.

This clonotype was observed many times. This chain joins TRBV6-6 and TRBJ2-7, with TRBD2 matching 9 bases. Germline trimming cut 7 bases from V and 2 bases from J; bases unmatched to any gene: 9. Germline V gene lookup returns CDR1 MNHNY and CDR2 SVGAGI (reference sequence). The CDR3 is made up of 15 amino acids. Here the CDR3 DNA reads TGTGCCAGCACCACCCGGACTAGCGTTGCCTACGAGCAGTACTTC. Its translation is CASTTRTSVAYEQYF.